Below, 21 T cell receptor beta chains from the same sample are listed, as sequenced in a study of beta chain features in type 1 diabetes. Every bit of the isolated RNA underwent reverse transcription, so sequencing read expressed TCRB transcripts. Here immunoSEQ multiplex PCR was the method, and the copy in TCRdb shows in-frame clones only, minus some. The sample lists more than 95,000 clones; around 30% were seen once. Their cognate antigens are unknown. Study observations and caveats: Patients with Type 1 diabetes showed moderately but significantly shorter TCRB CDR3s in all four CD4+ subsets.

Sequencing used central memory CD4+ T cells from blood. Receptors were obtained from a woman aged 18-30 years with type 1 diabetes.

This clone was counted between two and nine times. The rearrangement links TRBV2 to TRBJ2-1, with a weak D call TRBD2 (6 bases). V lost 6 bases, J lost 7 bases, and 19 bases lay in between. The CDR3 contains 15 residues. The germline V gene encodes CDR1 SNHLY and CDR2 FYNNEI. The CDR3 sequence is CASRRGAGAFNEQFF. In DNA form, the CDR3 reads TGTGCCAGCAGGAGGGGAGCGGGCGCCTTTAATGAGCAGTTCTTC.

The CDR3 loop is CASSLVGVDAFF. Here the CDR3 DNA reads TGTGCCAGCAGCTTAGTAGGGGTGGATGCTTTCTTT. The rearrangement uses TRBV11-3 and TRBJ1-1, with D tentatively TRBD1 (5 bases). Trimming pared 1 base from V and 11 bases from J, leaving 11 bases between. Per germline, CDR1 SGHNT and CDR2 YENEEA. The CDR3 loop spans 12 amino acids. The whole variable domain, filled in from reference TRBV11-3 and TRBJ1-1, reads EAGVVQSPRYKIIEKKQPVAFWCNPISGHNTLYWYLQNLGQGPELLIRYENEEAVDDSQLPKDRFSAERLKGVDSTLKIQPAELGDSAVYLCASSLVGVDAFFGQGTRLTVV.

The rearrangement uses TRBV25-1 and TRBJ1-2; TRBD1 might be the D (5 bases). V dropped 1 base and J dropped 7 bases, with 19 bases sitting between them. CDR1 and CDR2 (germline): MGHDK, SYGVNS. The CDR3 length is 16 residues. The CDR3: CASSELGRGVGSGYTF. The DNA of the CDR3 is TGTGCCAGCAGTGAATTAGGGCGGGGGGTCGGAAGTGGCTACACCTTC.

Worth noting for this clone: The junction differs from germline at one of its ends, possibly a read error. The V gene is TRBV6-6, the J gene TRBJ1-4; TRBD1 matches at 7 bases. This CDR3 comprises 16 residues. Germline V lookup: CDR1 MNHNY, CDR2 SVGAGI (reference sequence). CDR3 protein: CASSSPFTGDGEKLFF. CDR3 nucleotides: TGTGCCAGCAGTTCACCTTTCACAGGGGATGGTGAAAAACTTTTTTTT.

This clone was recorded a few times. J is TRBJ2-7 and V is TRBV5-3, with 8 bases lining up with TRBD1. Being an ORF, TRBV5-3 has a function that is uncertain. Trimming took 1 base from V and 5 from J; bases not matched to a gene: 8. This CDR3 region has 15 residues. Here the CDR3 reads CARSLSPGGEDEQYV. CDR3 DNA sequence: TGTGCCAGAAGCTTGAGCCCAGGGGGCGAGGACGAGCAGTACGTC.

This clone was detected many times. The chain employs TRBV29-1 and TRBJ2-2; 7 nucleotides match TRBD1. V shed 7 bases, J shed 4 bases, and the junction held 6 bases outside the gene matches. The germline V gene encodes CDR1 SQVTM and CDR2 ANQGSEA. The CDR3 runs to 13 residues. DNA of the CDR3: TGCAGCGCTCCGGGACAGAGCACCGGGGAGCTGTTTTTT. It specifies CSAPGQSTGELFF.

This clone showed up just once. The chain couples TRBV6-1 to TRBJ1-3; D ambiguous. Trimming pared 2 bases from V and 0 bases from J, leaving 11 bases between. Germline assignment: CDR1 MNHNS and CDR2 SASEGT. CDR3 length: 16 residues. The CDR3 is CASSEQDYFSGNTIYF. In nucleotides, the CDR3 is TGTGCCAGCAGTGAACAGGACTATTTCTCTGGAAACACCATATATTTT.

The chain couples TRBV7-2 to TRBJ2-3; maybe TRBD2 (6 bases). The CDR3 sequence is 15 residues long. The germline CDR1 and CDR2 sequences are SGHTA and FQGNSA. Trimming stripped 5 bases from V and 1 base from J, with 13 bases between. CDR3 protein: CASSPTGLRTDTQYF. The DNA for the CDR3 is TGTGCCAGCAGCCCCACGGGACTCCGCACAGATACGCAGTATTTT.

This clone was counted between two and nine times. The rearrangement joins TRBV27 to TRBJ2-7, with D perhaps TRBD2 (6 bases). V was cut by 3 bases and J by 2 bases, with 14 bases left in between. The CDR3 has 15 amino acids. The V gene's germline CDR1 is MNHEY and CDR2 SMNVEV (reference sequence). The CDR3 sequence is CASSFSGDFPYEQYF. The CDR3 region has the DNA TGTGCCAGCAGTTTTTCCGGGGACTTCCCCTACGAGCAGTACTTC.

This clone occurred a few times. The gene calls are TRBV7-3 and TRBJ2-1, with TRBD1 as a possible D gene (5 bases). This CDR3 has 12 amino acids. CDR1 SGHTA and CDR2 FQGTGA come from the germline V gene. V was cut by 6 bases and J by 10 bases, with 13 bases left in between. The CDR3 nucleotides are TGTGCCAGCAGGTCCCGACAGCAAGAGCAGTTCTTC. As protein: CASRSRQQEQFF. The full variable domain, its missing parts supplied by reference TRBV7-3 and TRBJ2-1, is GAGVSQTPSNKVTEKGKYVELRCDPISGHTALYWYRQSLGQGPEFLIYFQGTGAADDSGLPNDRFFAVRPEGSVSTLKIQRTERGDSAVYLCASRSRQQEQFFGPGTRLTVL.

This clone was counted once. The V call is TRBV14, the J call TRBJ2-4, with 16 positions matching TRBD2. The V gene's germline CDR1 is SGHDN and CDR2 FVKESK. V lost 0 bases, J lost 0 bases, and 5 bases stayed unmatched. The CDR3 loop spans 20 amino acids. CDR3 amino acids: CASSQDGGLAGGLAKNIQYF. The CDR3 DNA follows: TGTGCCAGCAGCCAAGATGGGGGACTAGCGGGAGGGCTAGCCAAAAACATTCAGTACTTC.

This clone was seen only a few times. This chain connects TRBV30 to TRBJ2-7; 7 nucleotides match TRBD1. There are 14 residues in the CDR3. Germline CDR1 reads GTSNPN; CDR2 reads SVGIG (reference sequence). The junction had 10 bases not matched to a gene; V was cut back by 2 bases and J by 6 bases. CDR3 sequence: CAWSRRQGVSEQYF. The CDR3 DNA is TGTGCCTGGAGTCGTCGGCAGGGGGTTTCCGAGCAGTACTTC. Based on the CDR3 plus reference TRBV30 and TRBJ2-7, the full variable domain is SQTIHQWPATLVQPVGSPLSLECTVEGTSNPNLYWYRQAAGRGLQLLFYSVGIGQISSEVPQNLSASRPQDRQFILSSKKLLLSDSGFYLCAWSRRQGVSEQYFGPGTRLTVT.

This clone was seen more than once but under ten times. A junction boundary mismatches the germline segment, possibly from a read error. The chain links TRBV6-5 to TRBJ2-1, with 8 bases identical to TRBD2. The CDR3 totals 12 residues. Germline-derived CDR1 and CDR2 are MNHEY and SVGAGI. The CDR3 DNA is TGTGCCAGCAGCTCCCCCGGGACTAGTAGGGTCTTC. Translating gives CASSSPGTSRVF.

The chain recombines TRBV7-2 with TRBJ2-7; 7 bases fit TRBD2. This CDR3 region has 16 residues. Per germline, CDR1 SGHTA and CDR2 FQGNSA. Trimming at V came to 5 bases and at J to 3 bases, leaving 13 bases not matched to a gene. In nucleotides, the CDR3 is TGTGCCAGCAGCCTCGAGCGGGACTTACTATTCTACGAGCAGTACTTC. This encodes CASSLERDLLFYEQYF. Using reference TRBV7-2 and TRBJ2-7 for the parts outside the CDR3, the full variable domain is GAGVSQSPSNKVTEKGKDVELRCDPISGHTALYWYRQSLGQGLEFLIYFQGNSAPDKSGLPSDRFSAERTGGSVSTLTIQRTQQEDSAVYLCASSLERDLLFYEQYFGPGTRLTVT.

This clone was counted between two and nine times. This rearrangement joins TRBV7-2 to TRBJ2-1, with 8 bases aligning to TRBD2. Germline CDR1 reads SGHTA; CDR2 reads FQGNSA. J gave up 6 bases and V 5 bases, and 9 bases lay outside the gene matches. There are 15 residues in the CDR3. CDR3 in DNA: TGTGCCAGCAGCCCCAGCGAACGGGGGGGCAATGAGCAGTTCTTC. Encoded protein: CASSPSERGGNEQFF.

This clone came up a few times. The genes are TRBV2 and TRBJ2-2; perhaps TRBD2 as D (6 bases). The germline V and J ends were trimmed by 2 bases and 1 base, with 11 bases remaining between them. There are 16 residues in the CDR3. From germline, CDR1 is SNHLY and CDR2 FYNNEI. CDR3 loop: CASSELAKQNTGELFF. For the CDR3, the DNA is TGTGCCAGCAGTGAACTAGCGAAACAGAACACCGGGGAGCTGTTTTTT.

This clone was counted a few times. V is TRBV10-3 and J is TRBJ2-1, with D perhaps matching TRBD2 (6 bases). This CDR3 spans 14 amino acids. Looked up from germline, CDR1 is ENHRY and CDR2 is SYGVKD. Trimming cost V 7 bases and J 5 bases, with 15 bases left between them. The CDR3 coding sequence is TGTGCCATCATGGGAAGCGGGCCGAACAATGAGCAGTTCTTC. Encoded protein: CAIMGSGPNNEQFF.

J is TRBJ1-2 and V is TRBV5-1; TRBD1 matches at 7 bases. CDR1 and CDR2 (germline): SGHRS, YFSETQ. CDR3 length: 15 residues. J was trimmed by 4 bases and V by 1 base; bases with no gene match: 7. CDR3 region: CASSLSEGQIYGYTF. The CDR3 DNA follows: TGCGCCAGCAGCTTGAGCGAGGGACAGATCTATGGCTACACCTTC.

The CDR3 coding sequence is TGCGCCAGCAGCCTGGAGTCCAGGGCTGCCCCAGATACGCAGTATTTT. This translates into CASSLESRAAPDTQYF. The chain links TRBV5-1 to TRBJ2-3, with D perhaps matching TRBD1 (5 bases). This CDR3 is built from 16 residues. Germline V lookup: CDR1 SGHRS, CDR2 YFSETQ. Trimming left V 4 bases short and J 4 bases short, with 19 bases between.

This clone was seen just once. The V call is TRBV4-3, the J call TRBJ2-3, with D maybe TRBD2 (6 bases). Germline CDR1 and CDR2: LGHNA and YSLEER. This CDR3 region has 17 residues. With 0 bases removed from V and 5 bases from J, the gap between germline ends came to 18 bases. The CDR3: CASSQDSLALTVDTQYF. DNA for the CDR3: TGCGCCAGCAGCCAAGATTCCCTAGCGTTAACGGTAGATACGCAGTATTTT.

This sequence joins TRBV5-4 and TRBJ1-2; D gene uncertain. Germline loops: CDR1 SGHNT, CDR2 YYREEE (reference sequence). The CDR3 totals 11 residues. The V and J ends lost 0 bases and 6 bases respectively, with 3 bases between them. In DNA, the CDR3 is TGTGCCAGCAGCTTGGCCGATGGCTACACCTTC. This sequence encodes CASSLADGYTF.